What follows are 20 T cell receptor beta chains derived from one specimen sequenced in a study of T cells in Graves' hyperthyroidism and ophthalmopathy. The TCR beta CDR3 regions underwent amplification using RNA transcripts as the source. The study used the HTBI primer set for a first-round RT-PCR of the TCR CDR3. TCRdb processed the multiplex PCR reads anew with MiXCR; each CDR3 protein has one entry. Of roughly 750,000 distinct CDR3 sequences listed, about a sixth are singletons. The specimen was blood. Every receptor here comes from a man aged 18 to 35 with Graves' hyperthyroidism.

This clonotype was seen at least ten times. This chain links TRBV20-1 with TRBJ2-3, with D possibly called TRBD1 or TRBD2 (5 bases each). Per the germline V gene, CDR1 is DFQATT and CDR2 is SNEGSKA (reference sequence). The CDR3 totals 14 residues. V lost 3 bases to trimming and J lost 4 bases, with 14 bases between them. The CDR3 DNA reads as TGCAGTGCTAGGGCTTTCGAGGGGTCAGATACGCAGTATTTT. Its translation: CSARAFEGSDTQYF.

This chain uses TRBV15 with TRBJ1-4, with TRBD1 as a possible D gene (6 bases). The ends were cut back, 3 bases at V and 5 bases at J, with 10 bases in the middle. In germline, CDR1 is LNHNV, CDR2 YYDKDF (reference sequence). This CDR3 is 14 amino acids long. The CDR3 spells CATSRAGENEKLFF. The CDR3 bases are TGTGCCACCAGCAGGGCAGGGGAGAATGAAAAACTGTTTTTT.

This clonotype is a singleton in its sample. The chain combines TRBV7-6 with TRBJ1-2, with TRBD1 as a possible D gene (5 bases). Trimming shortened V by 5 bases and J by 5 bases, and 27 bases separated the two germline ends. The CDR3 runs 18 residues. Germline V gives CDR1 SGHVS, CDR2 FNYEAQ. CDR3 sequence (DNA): TGTGCCAGCAGCGCAATGCCCTCAGGGACTCCCTTGGGGTATGGCTACACCTTC. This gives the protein CASSAMPSGTPLGYGYTF.

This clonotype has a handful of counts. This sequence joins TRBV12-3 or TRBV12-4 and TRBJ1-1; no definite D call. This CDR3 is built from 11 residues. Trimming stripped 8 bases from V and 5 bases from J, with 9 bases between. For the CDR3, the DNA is TGTGCCAGCCAAGTAAGGACTGAAGCTTTCTTT. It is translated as CASQVRTEAFF.

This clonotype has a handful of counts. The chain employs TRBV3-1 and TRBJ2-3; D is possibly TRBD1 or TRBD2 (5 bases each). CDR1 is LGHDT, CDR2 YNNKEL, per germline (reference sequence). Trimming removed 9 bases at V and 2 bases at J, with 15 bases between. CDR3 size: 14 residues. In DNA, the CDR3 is TGTGCCAGTTCCGCCCGGGGCTCCACAGATACGCAGTATTTT. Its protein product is CASSARGSTDTQYF.

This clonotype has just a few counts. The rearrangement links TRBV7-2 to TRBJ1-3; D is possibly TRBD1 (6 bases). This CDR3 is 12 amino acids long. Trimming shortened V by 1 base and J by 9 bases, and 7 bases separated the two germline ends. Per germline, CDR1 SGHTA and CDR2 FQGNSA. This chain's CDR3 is CASSLGGPTIYF. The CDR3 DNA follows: TGTGCCAGCAGCTTAGGGGGGCCCACCATATATTTT.

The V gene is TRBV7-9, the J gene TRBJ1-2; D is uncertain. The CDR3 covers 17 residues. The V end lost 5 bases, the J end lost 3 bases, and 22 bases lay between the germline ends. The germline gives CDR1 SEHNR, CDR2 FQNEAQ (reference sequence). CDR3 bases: TGTGCCAGCAGCCTTTACCCTCCGAAGTACGGACACTATGGCTACACCTTC. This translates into CASSLYPPKYGHYGYTF.

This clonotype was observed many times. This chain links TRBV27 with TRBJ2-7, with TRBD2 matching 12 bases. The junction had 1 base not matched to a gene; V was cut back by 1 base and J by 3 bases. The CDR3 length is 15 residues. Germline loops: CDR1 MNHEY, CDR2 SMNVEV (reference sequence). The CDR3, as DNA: TGTGCCAGCAGTTTATGGACTAGCGGGAACTACGAGCAGTACTTC. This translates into CASSLWTSGNYEQYF.

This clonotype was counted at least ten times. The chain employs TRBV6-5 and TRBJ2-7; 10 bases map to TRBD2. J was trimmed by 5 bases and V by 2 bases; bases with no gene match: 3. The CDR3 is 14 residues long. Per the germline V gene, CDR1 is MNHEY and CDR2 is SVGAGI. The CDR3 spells CASSYSGRGNEQYF. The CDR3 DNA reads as TGTGCCAGCAGTTACAGCGGGAGGGGTAACGAGCAGTACTTC.

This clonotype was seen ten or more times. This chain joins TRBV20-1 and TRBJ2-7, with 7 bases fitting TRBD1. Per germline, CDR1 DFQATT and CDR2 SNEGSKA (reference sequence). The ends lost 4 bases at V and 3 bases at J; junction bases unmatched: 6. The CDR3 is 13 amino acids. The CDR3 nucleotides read TGCAGTGCTACCGGGACAGCCGACTACGAGCAGTACTTC. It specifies CSATGTADYEQYF.

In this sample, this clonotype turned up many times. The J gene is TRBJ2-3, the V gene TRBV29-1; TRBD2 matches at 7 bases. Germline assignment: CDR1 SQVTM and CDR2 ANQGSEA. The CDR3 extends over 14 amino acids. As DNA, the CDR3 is TGCAGTTGGGCTAGCGGTTTTAGCACAGATACGCAGTATTTT. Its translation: CSWASGFSTDTQYF.

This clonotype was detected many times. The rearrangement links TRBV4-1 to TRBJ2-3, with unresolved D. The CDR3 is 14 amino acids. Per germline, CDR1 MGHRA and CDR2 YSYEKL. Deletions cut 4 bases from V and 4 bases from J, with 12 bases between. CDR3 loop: CASSPEVASDTQYF. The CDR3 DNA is TGCGCCAGCAGCCCTGAAGTGGCGTCAGATACGCAGTATTTT.

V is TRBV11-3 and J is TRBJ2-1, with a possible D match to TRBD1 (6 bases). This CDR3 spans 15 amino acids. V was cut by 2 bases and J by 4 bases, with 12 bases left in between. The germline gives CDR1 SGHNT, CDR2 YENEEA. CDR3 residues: CASSLLLGQYNEQFF. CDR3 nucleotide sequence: TGTGCCAGCAGCTTACTTCTTGGACAGTACAATGAGCAGTTCTTC.

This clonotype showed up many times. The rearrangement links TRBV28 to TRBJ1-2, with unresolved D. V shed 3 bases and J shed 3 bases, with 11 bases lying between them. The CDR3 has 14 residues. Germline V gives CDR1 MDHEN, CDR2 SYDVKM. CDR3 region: CASSFLGRDYGYTF. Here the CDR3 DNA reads TGTGCCAGCAGTTTCCTCGGGAGGGACTATGGCTACACCTTC.

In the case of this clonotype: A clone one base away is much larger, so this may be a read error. The CDR3 region is CSWSMGNTEAFF. The DNA of the CDR3 is TGTTCCTGGAGTATGGGGAACACTGAAGCTTTCTTT. The chain joins TRBV30 to TRBJ1-1; no clear D gene. The germline V gene encodes CDR1 GTSNPN and CDR2 SVGIG (reference sequence). The CDR3 runs to 12 residues.

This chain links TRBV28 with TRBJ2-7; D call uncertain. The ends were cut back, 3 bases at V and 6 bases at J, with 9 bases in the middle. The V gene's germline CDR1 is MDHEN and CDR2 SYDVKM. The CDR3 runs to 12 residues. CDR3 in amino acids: CASSFERTEQYF. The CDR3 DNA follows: TGTGCCAGCAGTTTTGAAAGGACCGAGCAGTACTTC. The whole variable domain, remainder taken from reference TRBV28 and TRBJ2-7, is DVKVTQSSRYLVKRTGEKVFLECVQDMDHENMFWYRQDPGLGLRLIYFSYDVKMKEKGDIPEGYSVSREKKERFSLILESASTNQTSMYLCASSFERTEQYFGPGTRLTVT.

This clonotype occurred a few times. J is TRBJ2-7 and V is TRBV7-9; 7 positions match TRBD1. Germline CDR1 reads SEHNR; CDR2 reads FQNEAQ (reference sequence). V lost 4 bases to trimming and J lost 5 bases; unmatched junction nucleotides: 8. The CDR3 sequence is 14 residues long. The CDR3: CASSWGQLLHEQYF. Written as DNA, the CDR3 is TGTGCCAGCAGCTGGGGACAGCTACTACACGAGCAGTACTTC.

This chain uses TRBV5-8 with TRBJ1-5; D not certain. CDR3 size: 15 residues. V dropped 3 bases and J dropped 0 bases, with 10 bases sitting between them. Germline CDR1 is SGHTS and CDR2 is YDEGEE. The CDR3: CASSWAVDSNQPQHF. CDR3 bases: TGTGCCAGCAGCTGGGCGGTGGATAGCAATCAGCCCCAGCATTTT.

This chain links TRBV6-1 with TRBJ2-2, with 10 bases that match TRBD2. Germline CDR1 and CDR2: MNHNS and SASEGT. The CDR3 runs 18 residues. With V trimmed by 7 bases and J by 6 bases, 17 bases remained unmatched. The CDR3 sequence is CASTQRGLAGVGAGELFF. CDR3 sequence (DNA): TGTGCCAGCACTCAGAGAGGGCTAGCGGGAGTAGGGGCCGGGGAGCTGTTTTTT.

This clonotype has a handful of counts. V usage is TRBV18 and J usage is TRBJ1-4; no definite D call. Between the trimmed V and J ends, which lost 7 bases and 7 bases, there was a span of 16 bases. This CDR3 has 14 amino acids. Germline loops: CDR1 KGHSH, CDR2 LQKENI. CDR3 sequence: CASLPGREGEKLFF. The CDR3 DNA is TGTGCCAGCTTGCCGGGGAGGGAAGGTGAAAAACTGTTTTTT.